Listed below are T cell receptor beta chains from one sample, sequenced in a study of blood T cell repertoires in COVID-19. Some clones are missing from TCRdb's copy, which holds only in-frame ones; the method was immunoSEQ multiplex PCR. The sample holds about 190,000 clones, 65% to 80% seen once. The sample comprised peripheral blood. The receptors shown here come from a woman in her forties or fifties with acute or convalescent COVID-19. CDR3s include the opening cysteine and the closing phenylalanine or tryptophan. Fields, in order: D gene, J gene, clone size, V gene, CDR3 protein, CDR3 DNA. D genes are given only for firm matches. Some rows have no size entry. The others give once, few or many, or a class for an expanded clone.

-,TRBJ1-4,-,TRBV27,CASSLLGRGESQEKLFF,TGTGCCAGCAGTTTATTGGGGAGGGGAGAGTCCCAGGAAAAACTGTTTTTT
-,TRBJ1-2,few,TRBV9,CASSAGWTSNYGYTF,TGTGCCAGCAGCGCCGGATGGACTTCCAACTATGGCTACACCTTC
-,TRBJ2-7,many,TRBV11-2,CASSLAGSYEQYF,TGTGCCAGCAGCTTAGCCGGGAGTTACGAGCAGTACTTC
-,TRBJ1-1,-,TRBV20-1,CSASSKGRQLNTEAFF,TGCAGTGCTAGTTCAAAAGGTCGACAGTTGAACACTGAAGCTTTCTTT
-,TRBJ1-4,-,TRBV21-1,CASVTGAEKLFF,TGTGCCAGCGTGACAGGGGCTGAAAAACTGTTTTTT
TRBD1,TRBJ1-5,-,TRBV6-5,CASRTGQGINQPQHF,TGTGCCAGCAGGACGGGACAGGGGATAAATCAGCCCCAGCATTTT
TRBD2,TRBJ2-2,-,TRBV7-2,CASSLLFTSGGTGELFF,TGTGCCAGCAGCTTACTTTTCACTAGCGGGGGGACCGGGGAGCTGTTTTTT
-,TRBJ2-4,-,TRBV3-1/TRBV3-2,CASSQPRDIQYF,TGTGCCAGCAGCCAGCCCAGGGACATTCAGTACTTC
-,TRBJ2-2,-,TRBV11-2,CASTKREADTNTGELFF,TGTGCCAGCACCAAAAGGGAGGCGGATACGAACACCGGGGAGCTGTTTTTT
-,TRBJ1-2,-,TRBV24-1,CATSDANGRVGGYTF,TGTGCCACCAGTGATGCAAACGGCAGGGTCGGAGGCTACACCTTC
TRBD2,TRBJ2-7,-,TRBV5-6,CASSLLTSGLHYEQYF,TGTGCCAGCAGCTTACTGACTAGCGGGTTACACTACGAGCAGTACTTC
-,TRBJ1-5,-,TRBV19,CASSPAARNQPQHF,TGTGCCAGTAGTCCCGCGGCCCGCAATCAGCCCCAGCATTTT
-,TRBJ1-5,-,TRBV7-9,CASSLEGAQPQHF,TGTGCCAGCAGCTTAGAAGGGGCTCAGCCCCAGCATTTT
TRBD1,TRBJ1-1,few,TRBV5-8,CASSSLGTGTTEAFF,TGTGCCAGCAGCTCCCTCGGGACAGGGACGACTGAAGCTTTCTTT
-,TRBJ2-5,-,TRBV19,CASSISTSRETQYF,TGTGCCAGTAGTATATCAACTAGCCGGGAGACCCAGTACTTC
TRBD2,TRBJ2-7,-,TRBV2,CASSPTSGPQYEQYF,TGTGCCAGCAGCCCGACTAGCGGACCACAGTACGAGCAGTACTTC
TRBD1,TRBJ1-6,-,TRBV9,CASSPRAGTGSDSPLHF,TGTGCCAGCAGCCCGAGAGCCGGGACAGGGTCGGATTCACCCCTCCACTTT
-,TRBJ1-1,-,TRBV5-6,CASSPAGGPGSTEAFF,TGTGCCAGCAGTCCGGCGGGCGGCCCGGGTTCGACTGAAGCTTTCTTT
-,TRBJ1-5,-,TRBV7-8,CASSLWSTGTLRQPQHF,TGTGCCAGCAGCTTATGGTCTACAGGGACCCTTAGGCAGCCCCAGCATTTT
TRBD1,TRBJ1-1,-,TRBV6-5,CASSPGQGLYTEAFF,TGTGCCAGCAGTCCGGGACAGGGGCTATACACTGAAGCTTTCTTT
-,TRBJ2-1,-,TRBV7-8,CASKQGSYNEQFF,TGTGCCAGCAAACAGGGATCCTACAATGAGCAGTTCTTC
-,TRBJ2-6,-,TRBV29-1,CSVPRSPSSGANVLTF,TGCAGCGTCCCACGGAGCCCGAGCTCTGGGGCCAACGTCCTGACTTTC
-,TRBJ1-2,-,TRBV5-4,CASSSPRGVANGYTF,TGTGCCAGCAGCTCCCCCCGTGGGGTAGCGAATGGCTACACCTTC
-,TRBJ1-1,-,TRBV7-8,CASSLQAEAFF,TGTGCCAGCAGCTTGCAGGCCGAAGCTTTCTTT
TRBD1,TRBJ1-2,-,TRBV27,CASSPDRGAPYGYTF,TGTGCCAGCAGTCCGGACAGGGGTGCCCCCTATGGCTACACCTTC
-,TRBJ1-6,few,TRBV6-5,CASSVYNSPLHF,TGTGCCAGCAGCGTCTATAATTCACCCCTCCACTTT
TRBD1,TRBJ2-3,-,TRBV2,CASRATGSLTDTQYF,TGTGCCAGCAGAGCGACAGGGTCCCTCACAGATACGCAGTATTTT
-,TRBJ1-2,-,TRBV19,CASWGGGLGSSDYGYTF,TGTGCCAGTTGGGGAGGGGGACTAGGTTCTTCGGATTATGGCTACACCTTC
-,TRBJ1-5,-,TRBV19,CASTGAESQPQHF,TGTGCCAGTACAGGGGCTGAATCACAGCCCCAGCATTTT
-,TRBJ1-1,-,TRBV7-9,CASSPPREKAREAFF,TGTGCCAGCAGCCCTCCCCGGGAGAAGGCACGAGAAGCTTTCTTT
TRBD2,TRBJ2-1,-,TRBV3-1/TRBV3-2,CASSHYGTSGSNEQFF,TGTGCCAGCAGCCATTACGGGACTAGCGGTTCCAATGAGCAGTTCTTC
TRBD1,TRBJ2-3,-,TRBV28,CAMRQGAGDTQYF,TGTGCCATGAGACAGGGGGCCGGGGATACGCAGTATTTT
-,TRBJ2-7,-,TRBV6-2/TRBV6-3,CASSYSTGRTHEQYF,TGTGCCAGCAGTTACTCGACAGGGAGGACCCACGAGCAGTACTTC
TRBD1,TRBJ2-5,-,TRBV11-2,CASSSPGTGYVETQYF,TGTGCCAGCAGCTCACCCGGGACAGGGTACGTCGAGACCCAGTACTTC
-,TRBJ2-2,-,TRBV24-1,CATSDHLLNTGELFF,TGTGCCACCAGTGACCACCTTCTAAACACCGGGGAGCTGTTTTTT
TRBD1,TRBJ1-1,few,TRBV28,CASSLGQGDRPGAFF,TGTGCCAGCAGTCTCGGACAGGGAGACCGTCCGGGAGCTTTCTTT
TRBD2,TRBJ2-1,-,TRBV24-1,CATSDSTGTSLREQFF,TGTGCCACCAGTGATTCTACCGGGACTAGTCTCCGTGAGCAGTTCTTC
-,TRBJ1-2,-,TRBV24-1,CATSDPNNYGYTF,TGTGCCACCAGTGATCCAAATAACTATGGCTACACCTTC
-,TRBJ1-1,-,TRBV2,CASSERKGTYTEAFF,TGTGCCAGCAGTGAAAGAAAGGGGACATACACTGAAGCTTTCTTT
-,TRBJ2-7,-,TRBV28,CASSLIGQKQYF,TGTGCCAGCAGTCTGATTGGACAGAAGCAGTACTTC
TRBD2,TRBJ2-2,once,TRBV3-1/TRBV3-2,CASSQATSRGGTGELFF,TGTGCCAGCAGCCAAGCGACTAGCCGGGGGGGGACCGGGGAGCTGTTTTTT
TRBD1,TRBJ1-5,few,TRBV2,CASSWGQGAHQPQHF,TGTGCCAGCAGTTGGGGACAGGGTGCACATCAGCCCCAGCATTTT
TRBD1,TRBJ2-1,-,TRBV19,CASTQRGQGAYEQFF,TGTGCCAGTACCCAGCGGGGACAGGGGGCCTATGAGCAGTTCTTC
TRBD2,TRBJ2-7,-,TRBV5-8,CASSLGLAGSSYEQYF,TGTGCCAGCAGCTTGGGGCTAGCGGGGAGCTCCTACGAGCAGTACTTC
TRBD1,TRBJ1-6,-,TRBV28,CASSSQGVRSTPLHF,TGTGCCAGCAGTTCTCAGGGGGTTAGGTCCACACCCCTCCACTTT
-,TRBJ2-7,-,TRBV3-1/TRBV3-2,CASSQVSLFSYEQYF,TGTGCCAGCAGCCAAGTATCCCTATTCTCCTACGAGCAGTACTTC
-,TRBJ1-1,-,TRBV5-8,CASSLRSITNTEAFF,TGTGCCAGCAGCTTACGATCTATCACGAACACTGAAGCTTTCTTT
-,TRBJ1-1,once,TRBV5-1,CASSWGPSNTEAFF,TGCGCCAGCAGCTGGGGGCCGTCGAACACTGAAGCTTTCTTT
TRBD1,TRBJ1-3,few,TRBV5-1,CASSLEGAAGGNTIYF,TGCGCCAGCAGCTTGGAGGGGGCCGCGGGAGGAAACACCATATATTTT